These 30 T cell receptor beta chains share one sample of origin, sequenced in a study of neoadjuvant anti-PD-1 for oral cavity cancer. Assay used: immunoSEQ multiplex PCR; TCRdb lists only in-frame clones, some missing. The repertoire holds some 33,000 clones, with roughly 79% as singletons. Time point: after neoadjuvant nivolumab, at surgical resection. Source: PBMCs, taken after nivolumab (anti-PD-1) treatment. The receptor source for this set is a person aged 40 to 85 with oral cavity squamous cell carcinoma.

In DNA, the CDR3 is TGTGCCATCAGTGGACTACAGGGATGGGGCTCAAAAAATAATTATGGCTACACCTTC. Its translation: CAISGLQGWGSKNNYGYTF. This chain connects TRBV10-3 to TRBJ1-2; D might be TRBD1 (6 bases). The ends were cut back, 4 bases at V and 5 bases at J, with 29 bases in the middle. The germline CDR1 and CDR2 sequences are ENHRY and SYGVKD. The CDR3 sequence is 19 residues long.

This clone was seen a few times. V is TRBV19 and J is TRBJ2-7; the match to TRBD1 covers 7 bases. Germline V gene lookup returns CDR1 LNHDA and CDR2 SQIVND (reference sequence). CDR3 length equals 13 residues. The J segment lost 4 bases and the V segment lost 3 bases, leaving 3 bases of the junction unmatched. In DNA, the CDR3 is TGTGCCAGTAGTATCCAGACAGGGTACGAGCAGTACTTC. Translation: CASSIQTGYEQYF.

This chain uses TRBV5-1 with TRBJ2-2; possible D gene TRBD1, 6 bases. Germline CDR1 and CDR2: SGHRS and YFSETQ. Trimming shortened V by 1 base and J by 1 base, and 8 bases separated the two germline ends. This CDR3 comprises 15 residues. The CDR3 DNA is TGCGCCAGCAGCTTGTTGGGACAGAACACCGGGGAGCTGTTTTTT. Protein sequence: CASSLLGQNTGELFF.

Only one count was recorded for this clone. The V call is TRBV7-9, the J call TRBJ2-2; 7 nucleotides line up with TRBD1. J was trimmed by 4 bases and V by 4 bases; bases with no gene match: 9. From germline, CDR1 is SEHNR and CDR2 FQNEAQ (reference sequence). This CDR3 is 16 amino acids long. CDR3 in DNA: TGTGCCAGCAGCTCGAGACAGGGCAGGACCACCGGGGAGCTGTTTTTT. Its translation is CASSSRQGRTTGELFF.

The chain couples TRBV10-1 to TRBJ2-1; D unresolved. This CDR3 region has 15 residues. Germline V lookup: CDR1 WNHNN, CDR2 SYGVQD (reference sequence). V was clipped by 6 bases and J by 0 bases, with 12 bases between them. The CDR3 loop is CASSPGASSYNEQFF. CDR3 bases: TGCGCCAGCAGCCCGGGCGCTAGCTCCTACAATGAGCAGTTCTTC.

This clone was recorded only once. This chain uses TRBV28 with TRBJ1-2; TRBD1 might be the D (6 bases). The ends were cut back, 7 bases at V and 7 bases at J, with 22 bases in the middle. The CDR3 loop spans 15 amino acids. Germline V gives CDR1 MDHEN, CDR2 SYDVKM. The CDR3 here is CASNPLGTGLGGYTF. DNA of the CDR3: TGTGCCAGCAACCCCCTCGGAACAGGGCTAGGTGGCTACACCTTC.

V and J are TRBV19 and TRBJ1-6; 7 positions agree with TRBD1. The CDR3 is 15 amino acids. V trimming: 2 bases; J trimming: 4 bases; junction bases outside the gene matches: 2. Germline V gene sequence: CDR1 LNHDA, CDR2 SQIVND (reference sequence). The CDR3 protein is CASSIKGQYNSPLHF. CDR3 DNA sequence: TGTGCCAGTAGTATAAAGGGACAGTATAATTCACCCCTCCACTTT. Supplemented by reference TRBV19 and TRBJ1-6, the full variable domain reads DGGITQSPKYLFRKEGQNVTLSCEQNLNHDAMYWYRQDPGQGLRLIYYSQIVNDFQKGDIAEGYSVSREKKESFPLTVTSAQKNPTAFYLCASSIKGQYNSPLHFGNGTRLTVT.

This clone was observed once. The V and J genes are TRBV27 and TRBJ1-5; a possible D gene is TRBD1 (6 bases). Deletions cut 3 bases from V and 3 bases from J, with 12 bases between. There are 15 residues in the CDR3. Germline V lookup: CDR1 MNHEY, CDR2 SMNVEV (reference sequence). The CDR3 here is CASSFGGAVNQPQHF. CDR3 DNA sequence: TGTGCCAGCAGTTTCGGGGGGGCTGTCAATCAGCCCCAGCATTTT.

This clone has more than one count but fewer than ten. The rearrangement uses TRBV19 and TRBJ2-2; weak D call: TRBD2 (5 bases). Germline V gene data show CDR1 as LNHDA and CDR2 as SQIVND (reference sequence). V lost 2 bases to trimming and J lost 9 bases, with 10 bases between them. The length of the CDR3 is 13 residues. The CDR3 region is CASSIKEARELFF. CDR3 DNA: TGTGCCAGTAGTATAAAGGAGGCCCGGGAGCTGTTTTTT. Variable domain in full (rest from reference TRBV19 and TRBJ2-2): DGGITQSPKYLFRKEGQNVTLSCEQNLNHDAMYWYRQDPGQGLRLIYYSQIVNDFQKGDIAEGYSVSREKKESFPLTVTSAQKNPTAFYLCASSIKEARELFFGEGSRLTVL.

The chain carries TRBV7-9 and TRBJ1-5, with D perhaps TRBD1 (6 bases). Trimming removed 5 bases at V and 4 bases at J, with 18 bases between. The V gene's germline CDR1 is SEHNR and CDR2 FQNEAQ (reference sequence). This CDR3 spans 16 amino acids. DNA of the CDR3: TGTGCCAGCAGCCAGGGCCAGGGGATGAGAAATCAGCCCCAGCATTTT. Translation: CASSQGQGMRNQPQHF.

The genes are TRBV7-6 and TRBJ2-1, with D maybe TRBD1 (6 bases). Germline CDR1 reads SGHVS; CDR2 reads FNYEAQ. The CDR3 has 14 amino acids. V was pared by 5 bases and J by 8 bases, with 16 bases between. The CDR3 nucleotides are TGTGCCAGCAGCAAACAGGGAGAATCCGATGAGCAGTTCTTC. This encodes CASSKQGESDEQFF.

This clone was seen only once. This chain joins TRBV9 and TRBJ2-1; TRBD2 aligns across 7 bases. CDR3 length equals 14 residues. Germline V gene data show CDR1 as SGDLS and CDR2 as YYNGEE. V lost 5 bases to trimming and J lost 7 bases; unmatched junction nucleotides: 9. CDR3 protein: CASSERLLANEQFF. CDR3 coding DNA: TGTGCCAGCAGTGAACGGCTACTAGCGAATGAGCAGTTCTTC.

V and J are TRBV2 and TRBJ2-1; D possibly corresponds to TRBD2 (6 bases). CDR1 SNHLY and CDR2 FYNNEI come from the germline V gene. The ends were cut back, 7 bases at V and 0 bases at J, with 13 bases in the middle. The CDR3 length is 15 residues. The CDR3 sequence: CASKIRDFSYNEQFF. The CDR3 DNA sequence: TGTGCCAGCAAGATCAGGGACTTCTCCTACAATGAGCAGTTCTTC.

The chain recombines TRBV13 with TRBJ2-1; perhaps TRBD2 as D (6 bases). CDR1 is PRHDT, CDR2 FYEKMQ, per germline (reference sequence). V dropped 4 bases and J dropped 3 bases, with 16 bases sitting between them. The CDR3 spans 16 residues. Here the CDR3 reads CASSYLGGELYNEQFF. The CDR3 nucleotides read TGTGCCAGCAGCTACCTTGGAGGGGAGCTCTACAATGAGCAGTTCTTC.

This chain uses TRBV7-9 with TRBJ2-5; possibly TRBD1 for D (5 bases). CDR3 length: 10 amino acids. Germline V CDR1 and CDR2: SEHNR, FQNEAQ (reference sequence). V was clipped by 7 bases and J by 5 bases, with 5 bases between them. Here the CDR3 reads CASKGETQYF. The CDR3 DNA reads TGTGCCAGCAAGGGGGAGACCCAGTACTTC.

The gene calls are TRBV5-8 and TRBJ2-5; 8 nucleotides line up with TRBD2. The CDR3 is 14 residues long. Germline-derived CDR1 and CDR2 are SGHTS and YDEGEE. The trim removed 2 bases at V and 4 bases at J, leaving 4 bases unmatched. The chain's CDR3 is CASSFLTSGETQYF. CDR3 DNA: TGTGCCAGCAGCTTCCTTACTAGCGGAGAGACCCAGTACTTC. The full variable domain, rest sourced from reference TRBV5-8 and TRBJ2-5, is EAGVTQSPTHLIKTRGQQATLRCSPISGHTSVYWYQQALGLGLQFLLWYDEGEERNRGNFPPRFSGRQFPNYSSELNVNALELEDSALYLCASSFLTSGETQYFGPGTRLLVL.

CDR3 in DNA: TGTGCCACCAGCAGGGGACAGGGGGCTGGCAATCAGCCCCAGCATTTT. This gives the protein CATSRGQGAGNQPQHF. The rearrangement joins TRBV15 to TRBJ1-5; 12 bases match TRBD1. V gave up 3 bases and J gave up 2 bases; unmatched junction bases: 2. From germline, CDR1 is LNHNV and CDR2 YYDKDF (reference sequence). The CDR3 runs to 16 residues. The variable domain in full, completed from reference TRBV15 and TRBJ1-5, reads DAMVIQNPRYQVTQFGKPVTLSCSQTLNHNVMYWYQQKSSQAPKLLFHYYDKDFNNEADTPDNFQSRRPNTSFCFLDIRSPGLGDTAMYLCATSRGQGAGNQPQHFGDGTRLSIL.

The chain is built from TRBV4-3 and TRBJ2-7; TRBD2 is a possible D gene (6 bases). V dropped 0 bases and J dropped 6 bases, with 24 bases sitting between them. CDR3 length equals 18 residues. Germline loops: CDR1 LGHNA, CDR2 YSLEER. CDR3 region: CASSQDVRGLPVGFEQYF. DNA for the CDR3: TGCGCCAGCAGCCAAGATGTGAGGGGACTGCCCGTCGGGTTCGAGCAGTACTTC.

The chain recombines TRBV19 with TRBJ1-3; TRBD1 agrees at 8 bases. The CDR3 covers 16 residues. Germline loops: CDR1 LNHDA, CDR2 SQIVND (reference sequence). V lost 8 bases to trimming and J lost 2 bases; unmatched junction nucleotides: 11. In DNA, the CDR3 is TGTGCCAGTGGGGAAGCCAGGGGGCAGGCTGGAAACACCATATATTTT. Translating it yields CASGEARGQAGNTIYF.

The V and J genes are TRBV19 and TRBJ2-2; D not certain. The CDR3 has 15 amino acids. Germline CDR1 is LNHDA and CDR2 is SQIVND (reference sequence). The V end lost 1 base, the J end lost 2 bases, and 8 bases lay between the germline ends. DNA for the CDR3: TGTGCCAGTAGTATAGCGGTGGGTAACACCGGGGAGCTGTTTTTT. This encodes CASSIAVGNTGELFF.

This chain links TRBV5-1 with TRBJ2-3; 13 bases map to TRBD2. The CDR3 runs to 17 residues. Losses at the gene ends were 4 bases for V and 3 bases for J; bases not matched to a gene: 8. Germline CDR1 SGHRS, CDR2 YFSETQ. The CDR3 loop reads CASSPGTSGVMTDTQYF. DNA for the CDR3: TGCGCCAGCAGCCCTGGGACTAGCGGGGTGATGACAGATACGCAGTATTTT.

The sample holds one count of this clone. The chain combines TRBV23-1 with TRBJ2-5, with D possibly matching TRBD1 (6 bases). TRBV23-1 is sorted into the ORF group, with uncertain function. This CDR3 has 19 amino acids. V lost 0 bases and J lost 0, with 20 bases in between. The CDR3 DNA reads TGCGCCAGCAGTCAATCTTGGTCTTTCGACAGGCGGCACCAAGAGACCCAGTACTTC. It encodes CASSQSWSFDRRHQETQYF.

V gene TRBV9 combines with J gene TRBJ1-2; TRBD1 matches at 12 bases. There are 18 residues in the CDR3. Per the germline V gene, CDR1 is SGDLS and CDR2 is YYNGEE. Losses at the gene ends were 3 bases for V and 0 bases for J; bases not matched to a gene: 9. For the CDR3, the DNA is TGTGCCAGCAGCGATTCCGGGACAGGGGGCGACGCTAACTATGGCTACACCTTC. Translated: CASSDSGTGGDANYGYTF.

In DNA form, the CDR3 reads TGCGCCAGCAGCCAAGAGGCGGTGGGGAACACTGAAGCTTTCTTT. This encodes CASSQEAVGNTEAFF. This chain links TRBV4-3 with TRBJ1-1; D gene unclear. V was clipped by 0 bases and J by 1 base, with 9 bases between them. The germline CDR1 and CDR2 sequences are LGHNA and YSLEER. There are 15 residues in the CDR3.

This chain connects TRBV10-3 to TRBJ2-7, with 7 bases that match TRBD2. The V gene's germline CDR1 is ENHRY and CDR2 SYGVKD. The CDR3 consists of 14 residues. V lost 6 bases to trimming and J lost 5 bases; unmatched junction nucleotides: 10. CDR3 loop: CAIRPGFGGDEQYF. CDR3 DNA sequence: TGTGCCATCAGGCCGGGATTTGGGGGGGACGAGCAGTACTTC.

The CDR3 DNA is TGTGCCAGCAGTTCAAACAGGGGGCTGCGAGAGACCCAGTACTTC. It yields the protein CASSSNRGLRETQYF. This chain uses TRBV28 with TRBJ2-5; 9 bases match TRBD1. Germline values: CDR1 MDHEN, CDR2 SYDVKM. This CDR3 has 15 residues. The junction had 7 bases not matched to a gene; V was cut back by 4 bases and J by 4 bases.

This chain links TRBV28 with TRBJ2-3, with 9 bases lining up with TRBD1. V gave up 7 bases and J gave up 2 bases; unmatched junction bases: 10. Germline loops: CDR1 MDHEN, CDR2 SYDVKM. The CDR3 totals 16 residues. In DNA form, the CDR3 reads TGTGCCAGCACCGATAGGACAGGGGCTTACACAGATACGCAGTATTTT. It encodes CASTDRTGAYTDTQYF. Full variable domain (missing parts from reference TRBV28 and TRBJ2-3): DVKVTQSSRYLVKRTGEKVFLECVQDMDHENMFWYRQDPGLGLRLIYFSYDVKMKEKGDIPEGYSVSREKKERFSLILESASTNQTSMYLCASTDRTGAYTDTQYFGPGTRLTVL.

The V gene is TRBV28, the J gene TRBJ2-7; D is perhaps TRBD1 (5 bases). The CDR3 runs 15 residues. The germline gives CDR1 MDHEN, CDR2 SYDVKM. The germline V and J ends were trimmed by 4 bases and 2 bases, with 15 bases remaining between them. DNA for the CDR3: TGTGCCAGCAGTTCAGGGTACTCCCGAACCTACGAGCAGTACTTC. Its translation: CASSSGYSRTYEQYF.

This chain connects TRBV6-5 to TRBJ1-1; D not certain. Trimming shortened V by 5 bases and J by 2 bases, and 6 bases separated the two germline ends. CDR1 and CDR2 (germline): MNHEY, SVGAGI. The CDR3 sequence is 12 residues long. The CDR3 DNA sequence: TGTGCCAGCAGTGGGGTAAACACTGAAGCTTTCTTT. This sequence encodes CASSGVNTEAFF.

V is TRBV4-2 and J is TRBJ2-7; 13 bases fit TRBD2. The J segment lost 5 bases and the V segment lost 8 bases, leaving 15 bases of the junction unmatched. Germline loops: CDR1 LGHNA, CDR2 YNFKEQ. This CDR3 has 17 amino acids. CDR3 sequence: CASSDDGTSGEHHEQYF. The CDR3 DNA reads TGTGCCAGCTCAGATGATGGGACTAGCGGGGAGCACCACGAGCAGTACTTC.